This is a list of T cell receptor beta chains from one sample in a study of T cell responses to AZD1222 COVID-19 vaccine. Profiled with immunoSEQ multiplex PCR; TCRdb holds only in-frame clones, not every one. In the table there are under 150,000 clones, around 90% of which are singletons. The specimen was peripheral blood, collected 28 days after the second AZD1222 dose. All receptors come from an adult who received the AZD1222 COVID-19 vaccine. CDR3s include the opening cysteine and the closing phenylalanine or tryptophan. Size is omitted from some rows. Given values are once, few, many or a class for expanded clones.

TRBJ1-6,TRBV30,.,CAWLRGNSPLHF
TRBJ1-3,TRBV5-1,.,CASSLAQGAGNTIYF
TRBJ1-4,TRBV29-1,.,CSARLNEKLFF
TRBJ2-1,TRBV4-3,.,CASSQETLRVSSYNEQFF
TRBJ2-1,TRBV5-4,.,CASSSPGAGRSYNEQFF
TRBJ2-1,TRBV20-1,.,CSASRGLAGGPYNEQFF
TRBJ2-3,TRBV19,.,CASRGDRLTDTQYF
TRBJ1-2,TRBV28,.,CASSLEGYGYTF
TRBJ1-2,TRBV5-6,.,CASSDQDRGAYGYTF
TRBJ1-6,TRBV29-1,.,CSAGQGGDSPLHF
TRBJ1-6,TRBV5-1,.,CASSVFGTASSYNSPLHF
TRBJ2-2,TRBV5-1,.,CASTMTGLNTGELFF
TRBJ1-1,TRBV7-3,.,CASSSEDTEAFF
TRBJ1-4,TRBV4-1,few,CASSHSGQFNEKLFF
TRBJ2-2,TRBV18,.,CASSPISEAGELFF
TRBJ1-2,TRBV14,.,CASSQATGVGGYTF
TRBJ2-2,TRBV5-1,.,CASSQPTGTGELFF
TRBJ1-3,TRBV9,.,CASSVESGGSGNTIYF
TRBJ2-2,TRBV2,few,CAGGSGSAGELFF
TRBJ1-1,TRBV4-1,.,CASSQGQGGTEAFF
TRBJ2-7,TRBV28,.,CATQTRAYEQYF
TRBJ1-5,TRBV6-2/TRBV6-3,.,CASSYWGQPNQPQHF
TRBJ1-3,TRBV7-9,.,CASSLGRVRSGNTIYF
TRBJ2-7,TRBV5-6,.,CASAPLGPYEQYF
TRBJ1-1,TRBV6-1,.,CASSEAGGGAFF
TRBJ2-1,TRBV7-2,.,CASIRLGTYNEQFF
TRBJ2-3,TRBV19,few,CASSIPSTDTQYF
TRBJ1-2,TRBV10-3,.,CAISESNSGLYGYTF
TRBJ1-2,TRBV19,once,CASKKLTDTNYGYTF
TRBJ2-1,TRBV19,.,CASRQAGGGYNEQFF
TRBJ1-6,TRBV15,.,CATSRDRAIVNSPLHF